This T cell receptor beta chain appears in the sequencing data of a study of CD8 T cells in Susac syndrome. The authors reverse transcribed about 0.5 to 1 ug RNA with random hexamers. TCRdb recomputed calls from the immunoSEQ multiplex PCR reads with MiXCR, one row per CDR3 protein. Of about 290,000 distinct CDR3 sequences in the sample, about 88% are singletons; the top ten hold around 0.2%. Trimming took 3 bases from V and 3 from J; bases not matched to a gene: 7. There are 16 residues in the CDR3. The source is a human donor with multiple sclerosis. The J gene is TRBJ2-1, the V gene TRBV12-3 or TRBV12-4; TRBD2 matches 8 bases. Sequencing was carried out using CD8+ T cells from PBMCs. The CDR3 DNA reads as TGTGCCAGCAGTTTGGGGGGACTAGGGTACTACAATGAGCAGTTCTTC. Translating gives CASSLGGLGYYNEQFF.